This TCR beta chain was sequenced in a study of blood T cell repertoires in COVID-19. The data were produced by immunoSEQ multiplex PCR, yet TCRdb's version contains in-frame clones alone and is incomplete. In the table there are nearly 85,000 clones, 83% of which are singletons. The material sequenced was peripheral blood. This sequence was found in a woman aged 55-70 years with acute or convalescent COVID-19.

In DNA, the CDR3 is TGTGCCAGCAGCTTAAATCCGAGCCCCGGGGAGCTGTTTTTT. Its protein product is CASSLNPSPGELFF. This chain links TRBV11-2 with TRBJ2-2; no clear D. The CDR3 is 14 residues long. V was shortened by 2 bases and J by 6 bases, with 10 bases between the two germline ends. Germline V CDR1 and CDR2: SGHAT, FQNNGV.